Here is one T cell receptor (beta chain) with its context. Only in-frame clones appear in the TCRdb table, and some are missing; sequencing was by immunoSEQ multiplex PCR. The sample yields fewer than 95,000 clones, 83% seen once. This sample stems from a study of PD-1 blockade in classical Hodgkin lymphoma. Turning to the study itself: Patients in the cohort were put on intravenous nivolumab, 3 mg/kg every 2 weeks.

The CDR3 contains 15 residues. Germline trimming cut 6 bases from V and 3 bases from J; bases unmatched to any gene: 5. The V gene's germline CDR1 is MNHEY and CDR2 SVGAGI. Stated time point: cycle 4 day 1 (C4D1), after 5 to 7 weeks of nivolumab. There was relapse after autologous stem cell transplantation in every patient, and there was variation in brentuximab vedotin exposure. The chain combines TRBV6-5 with TRBJ1-1; 12 bases are shared with TRBD1. Sequenced here: peripheral blood mononuclear cells (PBMCs), sampled before the fourth cycle of nivolumab. The sequence was collected from a human donor with classical Hodgkin lymphoma. The CDR3 nucleotides read TGTGCCAGCAGGGGACAGGGGGCAGGGGACACTGAAGCTTTCTTT. Translated: CASRGQGAGDTEAFF.